These 9 T cell receptor beta chains were all obtained from the same sample, sequenced in a study of early T cells in non-severe SARS-CoV-2 infection. TCRdb independently ran MiXCR on the 5' RACE reads; one entry per CDR3 protein. The sample holds 55,000 to 80,000 distinct CDR3 sequences; roughly 12% are singletons and the top ten take 3% to 4%. Sample: whole blood. The receptors derive from an adult who was a healthcare worker with PCR-confirmed SARS-CoV-2 infection or an uninfected control (not recorded which).

The rearrangement links TRBV3-1 to TRBJ2-3, with a weak D call TRBD1 (5 bases). Germline assignment: CDR1 LGHDT and CDR2 YNNKEL (reference sequence). Trimming removed 4 bases from V and 0 bases from J, with 17 bases in between. The CDR3 contains 17 residues. The DNA of the CDR3 is TGTGCCAGCAGCCTCGAGACAGCAGCTTGGAGCACAGATACGCAGTATTTT. Residues: CASSLETAAWSTDTQYF.

This clonotype was detected only a few times. The rearrangement joins TRBV7-2 to TRBJ2-1, with 10 positions matching TRBD2. The junction had 6 bases not matched to a gene; V was cut back by 5 bases and J by 5 bases. The CDR3 spans 15 residues. CDR1 SGHTA and CDR2 FQGNSA come from the germline V gene. The CDR3 reads CASSLGTSVNNEQFF. DNA for the CDR3: TGTGCCAGCAGCCTGGGGACTAGCGTTAACAATGAGCAGTTCTTC.

In its sample, this clonotype was seen many times. The CDR3 loop reads CASSLAGNSPLHF. CDR3 DNA sequence: TGTGCCAGCAGCTTGGCAGGGAATTCACCCCTCCACTTT. This chain connects TRBV5-5 to TRBJ1-6; a possible D gene is TRBD1 (5 bases). The V end was cut by 0 bases, the J end by 7 bases, with 5 bases between. The germline V gene has CDR1 SGHKS and CDR2 YYEKEE (reference sequence). The length of the CDR3 is 13 residues.

This clonotype was picked up a small number of times. The DNA of the CDR3 is TGTGCCAGCAGCTGGGCGCACAATGAGCAGTTCTTC. Amino acid sequence: CASSWAHNEQFF. This rearrangement joins TRBV11-2 to TRBJ2-1; no clear D gene. The CDR3 extends over 12 amino acids. The germline gives CDR1 SGHAT, CDR2 FQNNGV. V shed 4 bases and J shed 5 bases, with 6 bases lying between them.

The chain couples TRBV18 to TRBJ1-1, with D perhaps matching TRBD1 (5 bases). The CDR3 consists of 14 residues. Looked up from germline, CDR1 is KGHSH and CDR2 is LQKENI. Trimming removed 4 bases from V and 8 bases from J, with 17 bases in between. The DNA of the CDR3 is TGTGCCAGCTCACTCCCCCCGACGGGGCGGGAAGCTTTCTTT. It specifies CASSLPPTGREAFF.

This clonotype was seen many times. The chain links TRBV9 to TRBJ1-4; perhaps TRBD1 as D (5 bases). The CDR3 has 15 residues. V was clipped by 3 bases and J by 4 bases, with 13 bases between them. CDR1 SGDLS and CDR2 YYNGEE come from the germline V gene. DNA for the CDR3: TGTGCCAGCAGCGGAGAGGGGTGGAGTAATGAAAAACTGTTTTTT. Its protein product is CASSGEGWSNEKLFF.

This clonotype was recorded many times. V and J are TRBV4-2 and TRBJ2-3; TRBD2 aligns across 8 bases. Trimming at V came to 0 bases and at J to 4 bases, leaving 6 bases not matched to a gene. The germline CDR1 and CDR2 sequences are LGHNA and YNFKEQ. The CDR3 is 16 amino acids. CDR3 loop: CASSQEGSGSADTQYF. CDR3 sequence (DNA): TGTGCCAGCAGCCAAGAAGGAAGCGGGAGCGCAGATACGCAGTATTTT.

In this sample, this clonotype turned up a few times. V and J are TRBV11-2 and TRBJ2-7; D unresolved. This CDR3 has 13 residues. V dropped 3 bases and J dropped 3 bases, with 9 bases sitting between them. CDR1 and CDR2 (germline): SGHAT, FQNNGV. The CDR3: CASSFDFGYEQYF. CDR3 bases: TGTGCCAGCAGCTTTGACTTCGGCTACGAGCAGTACTTC.

This clonotype was found many times. This chain uses TRBV3-1 with TRBJ2-1, with D possibly matching TRBD2 (7 bases). The CDR3 is 16 residues long. V lost 0 bases, J lost 7 bases, and 16 bases lay in between. Germline loops: CDR1 LGHDT, CDR2 YNNKEL (reference sequence). The CDR3 here is CASSQDRGGWLNEQFF. CDR3 sequence (DNA): TGTGCCAGCAGCCAAGATCGCGGGGGCTGGTTGAATGAGCAGTTCTTC.